This T cell receptor (beta chain) was sequenced during a study of graft-versus-host responses after intestinal transplantation. Libraries were prepared by immunoSEQ multiplex PCR; TCRdb keeps only in-frame clonotypes and omits some of them. The sample carries roughly 90,000 clones, less than 95% recorded once. CDR1 is GTSNPN, CDR2 SVGIG, per germline (reference sequence). The V end was cut by 2 bases, the J end by 7 bases, with 12 bases between. This CDR3 has 13 amino acids. General study points: Declining HvG levels early post-transplant were linked to peak circulating GvH clone levels.

In its sample, this clone was seen a few times. Antigen unknown. Material: unstimulated CD4+ T cells sorted from spleen or lymph node cells, obtained before transplant. The clonotype was recovered from a human donor who was the organ donor for an intestinal transplant. This rearrangement joins TRBV30 to TRBJ1-5; unclear D gene. The CDR3 nucleotides are TGTGCCTGGAGTCCAAGAGGGAGGCAGCCCCAGCATTTT. Amino acid sequence: CAWSPRGRQPQHF.